In its sample, the clone carrying this T cell receptor (beta chain) was seen many times. Germline V gene data show CDR1 as LGHDT and CDR2 as YNNKEL (reference sequence). Between the trimmed V and J ends, which lost 0 bases and 2 bases, there was a span of 5 bases. This CDR3 is built from 14 residues. As handled by the study authors: For nucleated cells, counts were estimated from reference gene primer amplification. Method: immunoSEQ multiplex PCR; TCRdb's copy keeps in-frame clones and lacks some. V, J and clone size were drawn from that table, and D and trimming were deduced from the DNA. Of approximately 240,000 clones listed, approximately 80% were seen once; the top ten hold 3% to 4%. The sample belongs to a study of blood T cell repertoires in COVID-19. Study at large: Donors in the United States, Italy and Spain gave samples during acute or convalescent COVID-19.

The genes are TRBV3-1 (or the pseudogene TRBV3-2) and TRBJ1-5; D not certain. The sequence came from a woman aged 40-49 years with active or convalescent COVID-19. The sample taken for sequencing was peripheral blood. The CDR3 DNA is TGTGCCAGCAGCCAAGATTTCGGCAATCAGCCCCAGCATTTT. It codes for CASSQDFGNQPQHF.